Many counts were recorded for the clone carrying this T cell receptor (beta chain). TCRdb re-derived calls from the 5' RACE reads in MiXCR, one entry per CDR3 protein. The sample yields more than 25,000 distinct CDR3 sequences, 4% to 5.5% seen once. Trimming took off 7 bases at V and 0 bases at J, with 11 bases between the two ends. Germline values: CDR1 GTSNPN, CDR2 SVGIG (reference sequence). This CDR3 is 13 amino acids long. This specimen comes from a study of T cells after yellow fever vaccination. Study overall: Sorting by CD3, CD45RA, CCR7 and CD95 gave EM, EMRA, CM and Tscm subsets.

Study-wide results and limits: The booster saw the reappearance of most primary-vaccination clones (about 95% CD4, 80% to 90% CD8).

The source material was PBMCs, either bulk or a sorted T-cell subset (CD4+, CD8+, memory, or dextramer-sorted; not recorded which), sampled on the day of the yellow fever booster vaccination. This clonotype originated in a young man who received the YFV17D yellow fever vaccine. The V gene is TRBV30, the J gene TRBJ2-3; D might be TRBD2 (5 bases). The CDR3 DNA reads TGTGCCTCCACGGGCGGGAGCACAGATACGCAGTATTTT. It is translated as CASTGGSTDTQYF.